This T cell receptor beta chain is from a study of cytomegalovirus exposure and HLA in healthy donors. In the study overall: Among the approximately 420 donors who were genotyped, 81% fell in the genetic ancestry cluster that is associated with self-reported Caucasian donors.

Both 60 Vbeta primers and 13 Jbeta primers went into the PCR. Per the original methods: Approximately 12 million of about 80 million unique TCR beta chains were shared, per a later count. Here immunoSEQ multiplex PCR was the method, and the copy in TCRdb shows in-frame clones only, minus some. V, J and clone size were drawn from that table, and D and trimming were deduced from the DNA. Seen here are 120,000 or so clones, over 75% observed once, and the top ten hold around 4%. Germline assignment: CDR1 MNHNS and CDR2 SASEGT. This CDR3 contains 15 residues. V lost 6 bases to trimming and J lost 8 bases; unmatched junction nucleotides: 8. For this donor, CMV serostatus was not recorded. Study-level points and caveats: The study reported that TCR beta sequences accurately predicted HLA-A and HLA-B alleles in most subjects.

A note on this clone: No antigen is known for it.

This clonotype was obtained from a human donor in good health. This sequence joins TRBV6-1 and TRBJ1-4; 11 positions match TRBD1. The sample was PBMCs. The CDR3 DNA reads TGTGCCAGCAGAACCTCCGGGACAGGGGGAGAAAAACTGTTTTTT. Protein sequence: CASRTSGTGGEKLFF.